The following is a T cell receptor beta chain sequence with its context. In the PCR, 60 Vbeta and 13 Jbeta primers were used. Assay: immunoSEQ multiplex PCR; the TCRdb copy retains only in-frame clones and omits some. The sample includes approximately 150,000 clones, just under 80% of them seen just once. The sample comes from a study of cytomegalovirus exposure and HLA in healthy donors. When sampled, the donors appeared nominally healthy, though they likely had unrecorded immune exposures. The CDR3 runs to 11 residues. Germline V CDR1 and CDR2: SNHLY, FYNNEI. V lost 7 bases to trimming and J lost 7 bases, with 10 bases between them.

The sample taken for sequencing was PBMCs. This receptor was taken from a woman aged 50 to 60 in good health and CMV-seronegative. The rearrangement links TRBV2 to TRBJ1-2; maybe TRBD1 (6 bases). As DNA, the CDR3 is TGTGCCAGCAACAGGGAGGGTGGCTACACCTTC. Translation: CASNREGGYTF.